Given below is one T cell receptor (beta chain) in context. The sample is drawn from a study of read filtering for tumor transcriptome and immune sequencing. Study overall: RNA-seq yielded only roughly 80 to 1,300 TCR reads, IR-seq about 4 to 10.27 million.

The CDR3 has 12 residues. Germline V gene lookup returns CDR1 GTSNPN and CDR2 SVGIG (reference sequence). Trimming took off 8 bases at V and 0 bases at J, with 10 bases between the two ends. Every patient had bone marrow sampled while the disease was active. This library used around 400 ng RNA and molecular barcoded adaptors spanning alpha/delta and beta/gamma chains. TCRdb itself ran the reads through MiXCR, one entry per CDR3 protein. The table lists 20,000 or so distinct CDR3 sequences, approximately 22% of them singletons. The TCR originated in a donor aged 40 or over with multiple myeloma. This chain uses TRBV30 with TRBJ1-1, with D perhaps TRBD1 (5 bases). Sequences were obtained from a population of CD138-negative cells sorted from bone marrow. The chain's CDR3 is CAGRAMNTEAFF. The CDR3 bases are TGTGCCGGCAGGGCGATGAACACTGAAGCTTTCTTT.